These T cell receptor beta chains were read from a single sample in a study of blood T cell repertoires in COVID-19. Sequencing was performed with immunoSEQ multiplex PCR; in TCRdb, only in-frame clones are kept and a portion is missing. The data hold about 53,000 clones, with around 78% observed a single time. The sequenced material came from peripheral blood. Receptors were obtained from a human donor with active or convalescent COVID-19. The donor label of this sample is uncertain. CDR3s include the opening cysteine and the closing phenylalanine or tryptophan. D genes are given only for firm matches. Expanded clones get a size class; other rows say once, few or many, or leave the size out.

clone size,D gene,J gene,V gene,CDR3 protein,CDR3 DNA
-,-,TRBJ1-5,TRBV4-1,CASSQGHGNQPQHF,TGCGCCAGCAGCCAGGGGCATGGTAATCAGCCCCAGCATTTT
-,TRBD2,TRBJ2-2,TRBV28,CASRVAGAGGLGELFF,TGTGCCAGCAGGGTCGCGGGAGCGGGAGGGCTCGGGGAGCTGTTTTTT
-,TRBD1,TRBJ1-1,TRBV5-1,CASSSTGALNTEAFF,TGCGCCAGCAGCTCGACAGGGGCCTTGAACACTGAAGCTTTCTTT
-,TRBD1,TRBJ2-5,TRBV18,CASSPPLGQGAKETQYF,TGTGCCAGCTCACCACCCCTCGGACAGGGGGCAAAAGAGACCCAGTACTTC
-,TRBD1,TRBJ1-5,TRBV19,CASSGDSTDWGNQPQHF,TGTGCCAGTAGTGGGGACAGCACCGACTGGGGCAATCAGCCCCAGCATTTT
-,TRBD2,TRBJ2-3,TRBV9,CASSGSGSWGDTQYF,TGTGCCAGCAGCGGGAGCGGGAGTTGGGGAGATACGCAGTATTTT
-,-,TRBJ2-7,TRBV6-2/TRBV6-3,CASTPRGRLGEQYF,TGTGCCAGCACCCCCAGGGGCCGTCTGGGTGAGCAGTACTTC
-,TRBD1,TRBJ2-3,TRBV25-1,CASSPPGGTQYF,TGTGCCAGCAGTCCGCCAGGGGGTACGCAGTATTTT
-,-,TRBJ1-2,TRBV5-1,CASSLSSGYGYTF,TGCGCCAGCAGCCTATCCTCGGGGTACGGCTACACCTTC
few,TRBD1,TRBJ1-2,TRBV25-1,CASSEQGANYGYTF,TGTGCCAGCAGTGAACAGGGGGCTAACTATGGCTACACCTTC
-,-,TRBJ1-1,TRBV19,CASSWRGGLNTEAFF,TGTGCCAGTAGCTGGCGGGGGGGACTTAACACTGAAGCTTTCTTT
-,TRBD2,TRBJ2-3,TRBV11-3,CASSLGGSGSNTQYF,TGTGCCAGCAGCTTAGGCGGTAGCGGGAGCAATACGCAGTATTTT
once,-,TRBJ2-2,TRBV3-1/TRBV3-2,CASSHPPDSNTGELFF,TGTGCCAGCAGCCACCCACCGGACTCAAACACCGGGGAGCTGTTTTTT
-,TRBD1,TRBJ2-7,TRBV10-3,CAISEKGQAYEQYF,TGTGCCATCAGTGAGAAGGGACAGGCCTACGAGCAGTACTTC
-,TRBD2,TRBJ2-3,TRBV5-4,CASSSLAAGAVGTDTQYF,TGTGCCAGCAGCTCATTAGCAGCGGGAGCTGTGGGCACAGATACGCAGTATTTT
few,-,TRBJ2-7,TRBV27,CASSPRTLSYEQYF,TGTGCCAGCAGCCCCCGGACACTTTCCTACGAGCAGTACTTC
-,-,TRBJ1-6,TRBV28,CASSLRADNSPLHF,TGTGCCAGCAGTCTCAGGGCCGATAATTCACCCCTCCACTTT
-,-,TRBJ1-5,TRBV6-2/TRBV6-3,CASSYSLGGHQPQHF,TGTGCCAGCAGTTACTCGCTGGGGGGGCATCAGCCCCAGCATTTT
-,TRBD1,TRBJ1-5,TRBV7-9,CASSPGQGKNQPQHF,TGTGCCAGCAGCCCGGGACAGGGTAAAAATCAGCCCCAGCATTTT
-,TRBD2,TRBJ2-7,TRBV14,CASSHPGLATSYEQYF,TGTGCCAGCAGCCACCCAGGACTAGCTACGTCCTACGAGCAGTACTTC
-,-,TRBJ1-5,TRBV19,CASREGTSNQPQHF,TGTGCCAGTAGGGAGGGGACTAGCAATCAGCCCCAGCATTTT
-,-,TRBJ2-3,TRBV7-3,CASSPGGTSTDTQYF,TGTGCCAGCAGCCCCGGCGGGACTAGCACAGATACGCAGTATTTT
-,-,TRBJ2-3,TRBV12-3/TRBV12-4,CASTPGGTDTQYF,TGTGCCAGCACCCCGGGGGGCACAGATACGCAGTATTTT
-,-,TRBJ2-1,TRBV5-6,CASSQLHSPEQFF,TGTGCCAGCAGCCAACTTCATAGCCCTGAGCAGTTCTTC